The T cell receptor beta chain under discussion was sequenced for a study of T-cell reconstitution after alpha-beta-depleted transplantation in children. For TCRbeta, the library was prepared with unique molecular identifiers. From the PCR reads, TCRdb called clonotypes with MiXCR, one entry per CDR3 protein. The repertoire has about a million distinct CDR3 sequences, less than 30% of them found once; the top ten carry roughly 30%. Points from the study as a whole: Expanded clones from the graft, numbering several hundred, reportedly supplied alpha-beta T cells about two months after transplant. At the one-year point after transplant, T-cell counts and TCRbeta diversity were found to come mostly from T cells that had been newly produced. There were some patients whose high TCRbeta diversity at day 60 came from surviving recipient T cells and thymic progenitors.

Unmatched junction bases numbered 4, after V lost 5 bases and J lost 0 bases. The CDR3 has 16 amino acids. This clonotype turned up a few times. The antigen is not known. Specimen: PBMCs, mostly from graft donor cells, collected 360 days after TCRalphabeta/CD19-depleted stem cell transplant. The V gene is TRBV12-3 or TRBV12-4, the J gene TRBJ2-1; 10 bases line up with TRBD1. This TCR was recovered from a boy in the first two years of life who had a stem cell transplant for SCID, so the T cells may come from the graft donor. The CDR3 bases are TGTGCCAGCAGTCGGGGACAGGGGCCCTCCTACAATGAGCAGTTCTTC. It is translated as CASSRGQGPSYNEQFF.